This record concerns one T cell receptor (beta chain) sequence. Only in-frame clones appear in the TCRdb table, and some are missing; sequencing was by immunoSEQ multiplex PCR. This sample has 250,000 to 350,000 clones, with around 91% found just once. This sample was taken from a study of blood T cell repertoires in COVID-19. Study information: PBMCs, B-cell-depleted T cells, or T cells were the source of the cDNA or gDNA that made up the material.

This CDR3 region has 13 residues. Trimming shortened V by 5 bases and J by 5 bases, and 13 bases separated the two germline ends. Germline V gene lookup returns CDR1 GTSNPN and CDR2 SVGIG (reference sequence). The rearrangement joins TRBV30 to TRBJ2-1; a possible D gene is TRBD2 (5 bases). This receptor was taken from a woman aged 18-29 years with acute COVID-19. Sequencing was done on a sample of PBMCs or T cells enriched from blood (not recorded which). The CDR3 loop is CAWEGGFHNEQFF. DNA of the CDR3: TGTGCCTGGGAAGGAGGATTCCACAATGAGCAGTTCTTC. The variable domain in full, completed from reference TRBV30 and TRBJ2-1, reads SQTIHQWPATLVQPVGSPLSLECTVEGTSNPNLYWYRQAAGRGLQLLFYSVGIGQISSEVPQNLSASRPQDRQFILSSKKLLLSDSGFYLCAWEGGFHNEQFFGPGTRLTVL.